This T cell receptor beta chain derives from a study of cytomegalovirus exposure and HLA in healthy donors. The length of the CDR3 is 13 residues. The V and J ends lost 5 bases and 6 bases respectively, with 12 bases between them. The germline gives CDR1 MNHNS, CDR2 SASEGT. Amplification used 60 Vbeta primers and 13 Jbeta primers. Data came from immunoSEQ multiplex PCR; TCRdb stores just in-frame clones and leaves some out. This table holds approximately 150,000 clones, just under 85% found once. The chain uses TRBV6-1 and TRBJ2-3; D perhaps matches TRBD2 (6 bases). This sequence was found in a girl aged 5-17 years in good health and CMV-seropositive. Sequences were obtained from PBMCs. The CDR3 region is CASSSSGEDTQYF. As DNA, the CDR3 is TGTGCCAGCAGTTCATCGGGGGAGGATACGCAGTATTTT.